A single sample gave rise to the 11 T cell receptor beta chains below, sequenced in a study of T cell repertoires in cytomegalovirus infection. MiXCR, applied by TCRdb to the reads, yields one record per CDR3 protein. The repertoire holds approximately 350,000 distinct CDR3 sequences, with roughly a third as singletons. Their cognate antigens are unknown. The source material was cultured PBMCs, sampled from culture after CMV antigen stimulation. These receptors were taken from a human donor in good health (CMV status not recorded). Some clones in this sample may be carry-over from other donors' samples.

The chain employs TRBV7-3 and TRBJ2-3; D unresolved. Trimming took 3 bases from V and 0 from J, leaving 10 bases between them. The CDR3 extends over 15 amino acids. Germline assignment: CDR1 SGHTA and CDR2 FQGTGA. As DNA, the CDR3 is TGTGCCAGCAGCTTGGAACGGTGGAGCACAGATACGCAGTATTTT. This translates into CASSLERWSTDTQYF.

This rearrangement joins TRBV7-4 to TRBJ2-1, with a possible D match to TRBD1 (6 bases). The CDR3 is 16 residues long. The ends were cut back, 3 bases at V and 0 bases at J, with 12 bases in the middle. CDR1 is SGHVT and CDR2 is SQSDAQ in the germline V gene. Here the CDR3 reads CASSFDRLSSYNEQFF. The CDR3 DNA follows: TGTGCCAGCAGCTTTGACAGGCTTAGCTCCTACAATGAGCAGTTCTTC.

This clonotype was counted a few times. The chain combines TRBV7-9 with TRBJ2-7; 11 nucleotides line up with TRBD2. V shed 1 base, J shed 2 bases, and the junction held 4 bases outside the gene matches. Looked up from germline, CDR1 is SEHNR and CDR2 is FQNEAQ (reference sequence). There are 16 residues in the CDR3. The CDR3 coding sequence is TGTGCCAGCAGCTTAGTCGGGACTAGCGGAGCCTACGAGCAGTACTTC. Translating gives CASSLVGTSGAYEQYF.

This clonotype occurred a few times. The chain couples TRBV6-5 to TRBJ2-1; D not resolved. V was trimmed by 2 bases and J by 7 bases, leaving 9 bases between them. The length of the CDR3 is 13 residues. Germline V gene sequence: CDR1 MNHEY, CDR2 SVGAGI. The CDR3 coding sequence is TGTGCCAGCAGTTACGTAGCCGGGAATGAGCAGTTCTTC. Protein: CASSYVAGNEQFF.

The genes are TRBV7-3 and TRBJ2-3; 11 positions match TRBD2. The CDR3 runs to 16 residues. The V segment lost 5 bases and the J segment 5 bases; nucleotides outside the gene matches: 9. Germline CDR1 SGHTA, CDR2 FQGTGA. The CDR3: CASSPLAGGPGDTQYF. CDR3 bases: TGTGCCAGCAGCCCATTAGCGGGAGGGCCGGGAGATACGCAGTATTTT.

J is TRBJ1-1 and V is TRBV19, with D tentatively TRBD1 (5 bases). This CDR3 has 13 amino acids. Germline CDR1 reads LNHDA; CDR2 reads SQIVND (reference sequence). The V end lost 4 bases, the J end lost 2 bases, and 8 bases lay between the germline ends. This CDR3 reads CASSRQHNTEAFF. The CDR3 coding sequence is TGTGCCAGTAGTAGACAGCACAACACTGAAGCTTTCTTT.

This clonotype was observed many times. The rearrangement links TRBV7-2 to TRBJ2-7, with 12 positions matching TRBD2. Per germline, CDR1 SGHTA and CDR2 FQGNSA. After removal of 4 bases from V and 4 bases from J, the junction contained 5 bases not matched to a gene. The CDR3 spans 15 residues. The CDR3: CASSSTSGSMYEQYF. In nucleotides, the CDR3 is TGTGCCAGCAGCTCGACTAGCGGGAGTATGTACGAGCAGTACTTC.

This clonotype was picked up many times. This rearrangement joins TRBV7-2 to TRBJ2-7; D ambiguous. This CDR3 is built from 15 residues. V shed 0 bases and J shed 0 bases, with 9 bases lying between them. CDR1 SGHTA and CDR2 FQGNSA come from the germline V gene. The CDR3 nucleotides are TGTGCCAGCAGCTTAGCGGCCAGAGGCTCCTACGAGCAGTACTTC. It encodes CASSLAARGSYEQYF.

This clonotype was counted only a few times. The V call is TRBV6-2 or TRBV6-3, the J call TRBJ2-4, with 10 bases matching TRBD2. The length of the CDR3 is 18 residues. V lost 6 bases, J lost 1 base, and 12 bases stayed unmatched. The V gene's germline CDR1 is MNHEY and CDR2 SVGEGT. CDR3 nucleotides: TGTGCCAGCAGCCTCGGACTAGCGGCCTCTCGCGCCAAAAACATTCAGTACTTC. It codes for CASSLGLAASRAKNIQYF.

The chain couples TRBV19 to TRBJ1-1; D is unclear. The CDR3 covers 15 residues. Deletions cut 5 bases from V and 3 bases from J, with 16 bases between. Germline CDR1 LNHDA, CDR2 SQIVND (reference sequence). CDR3 residues: CASSPKDGRYTEAFF. The CDR3 DNA follows: TGTGCCAGTAGTCCCAAAGACGGACGATACACTGAAGCTTTCTTT.

This clonotype was counted at least ten times. The V gene is TRBV12-3 or TRBV12-4, the J gene TRBJ1-1; 10 bases line up with TRBD1. The CDR3 contains 15 residues. Unmatched junction bases numbered 5, after V lost 3 bases and J lost 4 bases. Here the CDR3 reads CASSLRQGAFTEAFF. CDR3 in DNA: TGTGCCAGCAGTTTGAGACAGGGGGCTTTCACTGAAGCTTTCTTT.